This T cell receptor (beta chain) was identified in a study of blood T cell repertoires in COVID-19. Turning to the study itself: The origin of the acute and convalescent COVID-19 samples was the United States, Italy and Spain.

This clone was found once. Source study methods: How many nucleated cells were present was estimated from reference gene primer amplification. The data were produced by immunoSEQ multiplex PCR, yet TCRdb's version contains in-frame clones alone and is incomplete. V and J calls and clone size are given by that table; D and trimming were obtained from the DNA. The sample includes about 170,000 clones, roughly 84% of them seen just once. The CDR3 extends over 14 amino acids. V lost 4 bases and J lost 7, with 16 bases in between. Germline CDR1 MNHEY, CDR2 SMNVEV (reference sequence). The genes are TRBV27 and TRBJ2-5; tentative D call: TRBD2 (7 bases). The sequence came from a woman over 75 with active or convalescent COVID-19. Specimen: peripheral blood. This CDR3 is CASSSTGLGVTQYF. The CDR3, as DNA: TGTGCCAGCAGTTCGACAGGACTAGGGGTGACCCAGTACTTC.